The rows below give T cell receptor beta chains drawn from one sample of a study of blood T cell repertoires in COVID-19. Using immunoSEQ multiplex PCR, the repertoire was profiled, and TCRdb retains in-frame clones only, with some absent. The sample includes around 67,000 clones, 65% to 85% of them seen just once. Sequencing input: peripheral blood. The receptors here all came from a man aged 45 to 65 with active COVID-19. Both conserved end residues are trimmed from each CDR3. Clone size appears in some rows only: once, few, many, or a class for an expanded clone.

V	size	CDR3
TRBV7-9	once	ASSVSTSTDTQY
TRBV24-1	-	ATSERPGQGSETGELF
TRBV27	-	ASSLAGTRARVQF
TRBV5-1	-	ASSRGTSGRTHEQF
TRBV2	-	ASSAAGLPAETQY
TRBV27	-	ASSLDSHTDTQY
TRBV7-7	-	ASSPLVRGNTEAF
TRBV28	once	ASSLTMGSSGNTIY
TRBV10-3	-	AISESVTGSNEKLF
TRBV23-1	once	ASSTRTGSTDTQY
TRBV27	-	ASSPRGGAAEAF
TRBV9	-	ASSVVGTDYSTDTQY
TRBV28	-	ASSLLRRAETQY
TRBV27	-	ASSFSGDGEQY
TRBV3-1/TRBV3-2	-	ASSPRGRTGYT
TRBV27	-	ASGSSNEQF
TRBV9	-	ASSALGGTTEAF